Following are 29 T cell receptor beta chains from one sample sequenced in a study of cytomegalovirus exposure and HLA in healthy donors. PCR employed 60 Vbeta and 13 Jbeta primers. Profiled with immunoSEQ multiplex PCR; TCRdb holds only in-frame clones, not every one. Among about 140,000 clones listed, roughly four fifths were seen once. The sequencing sample was made of PBMCs. The receptors come from a man aged 18 to 29 in good health and CMV-seropositive.

V is TRBV30 and J is TRBJ1-1, with D tentatively TRBD1 (5 bases). This CDR3 spans 11 amino acids. CDR1 GTSNPN and CDR2 SVGIG come from the germline V gene (reference sequence). The germline V and J ends were trimmed by 2 bases and 8 bases, with 9 bases remaining between them. CDR3 amino acids: CAWSRRVEAFF. The CDR3, as DNA: TGTGCCTGGAGTCGCAGGGTAGAAGCTTTCTTT.

The V gene is TRBV28, the J gene TRBJ2-7; TRBD1 agrees at 8 bases. The CDR3 contains 14 residues. J lost 5 bases, V lost 4 bases, and 7 bases had no gene match. Per germline, CDR1 MDHEN and CDR2 SYDVKM. As DNA, the CDR3 is TGTGCCAGCAGTTCCCCGGGACAGGTACACGAGCAGTACTTC. Its protein product is CASSSPGQVHEQYF. The full variable domain, with the rest looked up from reference TRBV28 and TRBJ2-7, is DVKVTQSSRYLVKRTGEKVFLECVQDMDHENMFWYRQDPGLGLRLIYFSYDVKMKEKGDIPEGYSVSREKKERFSLILESASTNQTSMYLCASSSPGQVHEQYFGPGTRLTVT.

This chain joins TRBV27 and TRBJ2-3; D ambiguous. The germline gives CDR1 MNHEY, CDR2 SMNVEV (reference sequence). V gave up 0 bases and J gave up 4 bases, with 14 bases separating them. This CDR3 contains 16 residues. CDR3 nucleotide sequence: TGTGCCAGCAGTTTATCGACCAGGCCCAGCTCAGATACGCAGTATTTT. Its protein product is CASSLSTRPSSDTQYF.

The chain couples TRBV27 to TRBJ1-5, with TRBD1 matching 8 bases. Per the germline V gene, CDR1 is MNHEY and CDR2 is SMNVEV (reference sequence). CDR3 length equals 13 residues. The J segment lost 6 bases and the V segment lost 3 bases, leaving 1 base of the junction unmatched. The DNA for the CDR3 is TGTGCCAGCAGTTTGGACAGGGTTCAGCCCCAGCATTTT. Residues: CASSLDRVQPQHF.

This chain connects TRBV6-4 to TRBJ2-1, with 12 bases matching TRBD2. The CDR3 spans 15 residues. Trimming cost V 0 bases and J 6 bases; bases outside gene matches: 0. The germline V gene has CDR1 MRHNA and CDR2 SNTAGT. CDR3 sequence: CASSDSTSGSNEQFF. CDR3 nucleotides: TGTGCCAGCAGTGACTCGACTAGCGGGAGCAATGAGCAGTTCTTC.

V gene TRBV6-1 combines with J gene TRBJ2-5, with unresolved D. The CDR3 is 12 residues long. Trimming took off 5 bases at V and 5 bases at J, with 9 bases between the two ends. Germline CDR1 MNHNS, CDR2 SASEGT. The CDR3 DNA reads TGTGCCAGCAGTAAGTTTGAGGAGACCCAGTACTTC. This sequence encodes CASSKFEETQYF.

The rearrangement joins TRBV9 to TRBJ1-5, with D perhaps TRBD1 (6 bases). Germline CDR1 is SGDLS and CDR2 is YYNGEE. The CDR3 has 14 amino acids. V shed 6 bases and J shed 7 bases, with 17 bases lying between them. CDR3: CASNLQGLGQPQHF. DNA of the CDR3: TGTGCCAGCAACCTACAGGGCCTCGGACAGCCCCAGCATTTT. The full variable domain, with the rest looked up from reference TRBV9 and TRBJ1-5, is DSGVTQTPKHLITATGQRVTLRCSPRSGDLSVYWYQQSLDQGLQFLIQYYNGEERAKGNILERFSAQQFPDLHSELNLSSLELGDSALYFCASNLQGLGQPQHFGDGTRLSIL.

This clone was found once. V is TRBV7-3 and J is TRBJ2-1, with D perhaps matching TRBD1 (5 bases). Trimming stripped 1 base from V and 5 bases from J, with 6 bases between. The length of the CDR3 is 13 residues. Germline V gene lookup returns CDR1 SGHTA and CDR2 FQGTGA. CDR3 sequence: CASSLSRDNEQFF. The CDR3 DNA sequence: TGTGCCAGCAGCTTAAGCAGGGACAATGAGCAGTTCTTC.

This rearrangement joins TRBV28 to TRBJ1-4; D remains ambiguous. The CDR3 runs 14 residues. Trimming pared 3 bases from V and 7 bases from J, leaving 12 bases between. Germline CDR1 is MDHEN and CDR2 is SYDVKM. The DNA of the CDR3 is TGTGCCAGCAGTTTTAGGGCGCGGGGTGAAAAACTGTTTTTT. Residues: CASSFRARGEKLFF.

J is TRBJ2-7 and V is TRBV6-1; D is perhaps TRBD1 (5 bases). V was trimmed by 4 bases and J by 1 base, leaving 11 bases between them. This CDR3 has 14 residues. The V gene's germline CDR1 is MNHNS and CDR2 SASEGT. The CDR3 spells CASSGQPESYEQYF. The CDR3 nucleotides read TGTGCCAGCAGTGGACAGCCAGAATCCTACGAGCAGTACTTC.

The CDR3 DNA sequence: TGCGCCAGCAGCTTGGAGTCGTCGGGGGATACGCAGTATTTT. This sequence encodes CASSLESSGDTQYF. J is TRBJ2-3 and V is TRBV5-1; D might be TRBD2 (5 bases). The V end was cut by 0 bases, the J end by 6 bases, with 11 bases between. Germline CDR1 SGHRS, CDR2 YFSETQ. The CDR3 has 14 amino acids.

V usage is TRBV4-1 and J usage is TRBJ1-2; 10 nucleotides align to TRBD1. Germline lookup yields CDR1 MGHRA and CDR2 YSYEKL. V trimming: 6 bases; J trimming: 5 bases; junction bases outside the gene matches: 9. This CDR3 has 15 amino acids. Written as DNA, the CDR3 is TGCGCCAGCAGACGTATTACGGGACAGGGGTATGGCTACACCTTC. It codes for CASRRITGQGYGYTF.

The genes are TRBV6-1 and TRBJ2-1, with 9 positions matching TRBD2. The CDR3 covers 16 residues. Germline V gene sequence: CDR1 MNHNS, CDR2 SASEGT. Losses at the gene ends were 3 bases for V and 2 bases for J; bases not matched to a gene: 5. The CDR3 nucleotides read TGTGCCAGCAGTGACCCTAGCGGGAAGACCTACAATGAGCAGTTCTTC. This codes for CASSDPSGKTYNEQFF.

The J gene is TRBJ2-5, the V gene TRBV6-1; 12 nucleotides agree with TRBD1. The germline gives CDR1 MNHNS, CDR2 SASEGT. The length of the CDR3 is 15 residues. Losses at the gene ends were 6 bases for V and 5 bases for J; bases not matched to a gene: 7. The CDR3 protein is CASRGWGTGGETQYF. In DNA form, the CDR3 reads TGTGCCAGCAGGGGGTGGGGGACAGGGGGCGAGACCCAGTACTTC.

The V call is TRBV28, the J call TRBJ2-7; perhaps TRBD2 as D (6 bases). V was pared by 6 bases and J by 0 bases, with 15 bases between. The germline CDR1 and CDR2 sequences are MDHEN and SYDVKM. The CDR3 has 15 residues. CDR3 bases: TGTGCCAGCAGCCTACCGAGGGGACTCTCCTACGAGCAGTACTTC. It codes for CASSLPRGLSYEQYF.

The gene calls are TRBV6-5 and TRBJ1-2; unclear D gene. Trimming removed 2 bases at V and 8 bases at J, with 12 bases between. From germline, CDR1 is MNHEY and CDR2 SVGAGI. This CDR3 region has 13 residues. CDR3 nucleotide sequence: TGTGCCAGCAGTTACCCTCAATCGGGGGGCTACACCTTC. Residues: CASSYPQSGGYTF.

The CDR3 bases are TGTGCCGCCCTGAGGGACTTACGCACAGATACGCAGTATTTT. Its translation is CAALRDLRTDTQYF. V is TRBV28 and J is TRBJ2-3, with D possibly TRBD2 on 6 matching bases. V was trimmed by 11 bases and J by 1 base, leaving 16 bases between them. Germline lookup yields CDR1 MDHEN and CDR2 SYDVKM. The length of the CDR3 is 14 residues.

This clone showed up just a few times. The V and J genes are TRBV6-1 and TRBJ1-5; no clear D. The germline V gene encodes CDR1 MNHNS and CDR2 SASEGT. The CDR3 has 14 residues. V lost 6 bases to trimming and J lost 1 base, with 10 bases between them. CDR3 protein: CASRPTVSNQPQHF. CDR3 nucleotides: TGTGCCAGCAGACCTACAGTGAGCAATCAGCCCCAGCATTTT.

The chain links TRBV5-1 to TRBJ1-4; D is possibly TRBD1 (6 bases). CDR1 and CDR2 (germline): SGHRS, YFSETQ. The CDR3 runs 16 residues. V dropped 3 bases and J dropped 4 bases, with 16 bases sitting between them. The CDR3 DNA follows: TGCGCCAGCAGCTCCTTGGGGGGGGCGGTTAATGAAAAACTGTTTTTT. Residues: CASSSLGGAVNEKLFF.

The chain recombines TRBV27 with TRBJ1-5; no clear D. CDR1 and CDR2 from the germline V gene are MNHEY and SMNVEV (reference sequence). This CDR3 region has 14 residues. V shed 3 bases and J shed 0 bases, with 6 bases lying between them. DNA for the CDR3: TGTGCCAGCAGTTTGGCGGTTAGCAATCAGCCCCAGCATTTT. This codes for CASSLAVSNQPQHF.

The chain carries TRBV6-1 and TRBJ1-1, with a weak D call TRBD1 (5 bases). The CDR3 runs 12 residues. Germline V CDR1 and CDR2: MNHNS, SASEGT. Trimming stripped 6 bases from V and 11 bases from J, with 16 bases between. The CDR3 nucleotides are TGTGCCAGCAGCCCGGTGGGGGGGTGGGCTTTCTTT. Amino acid sequence: CASSPVGGWAFF.

This clone has more than one count but fewer than ten. The chain is built from TRBV4-1 and TRBJ2-3, with D tentatively TRBD1 (5 bases). The CDR3 consists of 14 residues. Germline V gene sequence: CDR1 MGHRA, CDR2 YSYEKL. Trimming took 0 bases from V and 6 from J, leaving 10 bases between them. The DNA of the CDR3 is TGCGCCAGCAGCCAAGATGTGGGGCCGGATACGCAGTATTTT. It yields the protein CASSQDVGPDTQYF.

The chain joins TRBV11-2 to TRBJ1-1, with D maybe TRBD1 (6 bases). Germline V gives CDR1 SGHAT, CDR2 FQNNGV. The CDR3 extends over 15 amino acids. V gave up 0 bases and J gave up 0 bases, with 8 bases separating them. The CDR3 reads CASSLDGGLNTEAFF. CDR3 sequence (DNA): TGTGCCAGCAGCTTAGACGGGGGGCTGAACACTGAAGCTTTCTTT.

The chain combines TRBV2 with TRBJ2-7, with TRBD2 matching over 9 bases. J lost 5 bases, V lost 1 base, and 6 bases had no gene match. The CDR3 has 15 amino acids. CDR1 and CDR2 from the germline V gene are SNHLY and FYNNEI. The DNA of the CDR3 is TGTGCCAGCAGTGAAGAGGTAGCGGGAGTGCACGAGCAGTACTTC. As protein: CASSEEVAGVHEQYF. Combining the CDR3 with reference TRBV2 and TRBJ2-7 gives the whole variable domain EPEVTQTPSHQVTQMGQEVILRCVPISNHLYFYWYRQILGQKVEFLVSFYNNEISEKSEIFDDQFSVERPDGSNFTLKIRSTKLEDSAMYFCASSEEVAGVHEQYFGPGTRLTVT.

This chain joins TRBV11-2 and TRBJ2-6, with D maybe TRBD1 (5 bases). Germline V gene sequence: CDR1 SGHAT, CDR2 FQNNGV. Trimming stripped 2 bases from V and 2 bases from J, with 16 bases between. This CDR3 is built from 18 residues. The CDR3, as DNA: TGTGCCAGCAGCTTAATCAAAATGGGGCTAACTGGGGCCAACGTCCTGACTTTC. It yields the protein CASSLIKMGLTGANVLTF.

The J gene is TRBJ2-7, the V gene TRBV15; D is uncertain. Germline V gene data show CDR1 as LNHNV and CDR2 as YYDKDF (reference sequence). Deletions cut 1 base from V and 5 bases from J, with 15 bases between. The CDR3 contains 15 residues. CDR3 in DNA: TGTGCCACCAGCAGAGTGCCCGGTTCCAACGACGAGCAGTACTTC. Encoded protein: CATSRVPGSNDEQYF.

This chain connects TRBV29-1 to TRBJ2-7; 9 positions match TRBD1. Unmatched junction bases numbered 5, after V lost 7 bases and J lost 4 bases. Germline values: CDR1 SQVTM, CDR2 ANQGSEA. This CDR3 has 12 amino acids. CDR3 sequence (DNA): TGCAGCGCTCGAGACAGGGGGTACGAGCAGTACTTC. This sequence encodes CSARDRGYEQYF.

This chain uses TRBV11-2 with TRBJ2-7; weak D call: TRBD2 (6 bases). Germline CDR1 is SGHAT and CDR2 is FQNNGV. V dropped 5 bases and J dropped 7 bases, with 9 bases sitting between them. The CDR3 contains 11 residues. DNA of the CDR3: TGTGCCAGCAGCAAGGCGGGGGAGCAGTACTTC. Its translation: CASSKAGEQYF.

The rearrangement joins TRBV7-2 to TRBJ1-1; 10 positions match TRBD1. V lost 4 bases and J lost 7; bases outside the gene matches: 12. The germline CDR1 and CDR2 sequences are SGHTA and FQGNSA. The CDR3 spans 16 residues. The CDR3 region is CASSSGIGTGEGEAFF. The CDR3 bases are TGTGCCAGCAGCTCCGGAATAGGGACAGGGGAGGGTGAAGCTTTCTTT.